Listed below are T cell receptor beta chains from one sample, sequenced in a study of technical replicates of blood from a handful of donors. The protocol was immunoSEQ multiplex PCR, while the TCRdb copy is restricted to in-frame clones and leaves out a portion. Counted here are under 90,000 clones, about 93% occurring once; the ten biggest clones make up 0.2% to 0.3%. What was sequenced was T cells isolated from PBMCs. The receptor source for this set is a human donor in good health. Both conserved end residues are part of each CDR3. A D gene is named only where the DNA matches it firmly. Not all rows give a size; the values are once, few, many and, for expanded clones, a class.

V	J	D	size	CDR3	DNA
TRBV4-1	TRBJ2-2	NA	NA	CASSQTGKRELFF	TGCGCCAGCAGCCAAACGGGAAAGCGGGAGCTGTTTTTT
TRBV5-4	TRBJ2-1	NA	NA	CASSLGGDSPGNEQFF	TGTGCCAGCAGCTTGGGGGGGGACAGCCCCGGCAATGAGCAGTTCTTC
TRBV5-6	TRBJ2-7	NA	NA	CASTPSTFSYEQYF	TGTGCCAGCACTCCTTCGACATTCTCCTACGAGCAGTACTTC
TRBV4-2	TRBJ2-3	TRBD1	NA	CASSQGFTVRDSPSTDTQYF	TGTGCCAGCAGCCAAGGTTTCACTGTTAGGGACAGCCCTAGCACAGATACGCAGTATTTT
TRBV9	TRBJ1-2	NA	NA	CASSDSYGYTF	TGTGCCAGCAGCGACAGCTATGGCTACACCTTC
TRBV30	TRBJ1-2	TRBD1	NA	CAWSPHRGLYGYTF	TGTGCCTGGAGCCCACACAGGGGGCTCTATGGCTACACCTTC
TRBV5-6	TRBJ2-1	NA	NA	CASSLGRPNNEQFF	TGTGCCAGCAGCCTCGGGAGACCAAACAATGAGCAGTTCTTC
TRBV28	TRBJ2-1	NA	NA	CASSKYRRRALLNEQFF	TGTGCCAGCTCCAAATACAGACGGCGGGCCCTCCTGAATGAGCAGTTCTTC
TRBV5-6	TRBJ2-5	NA	once	CASSLNQDSPPETQYF	TGTGCCAGCAGCTTGAACCAGGACAGTCCTCCAGAGACCCAGTACTTC
TRBV28	TRBJ2-7	NA	NA	CASRTLEGYEQYF	TGTGCCAGCAGGACCTTGGAGGGCTACGAGCAGTACTTC
TRBV27	TRBJ2-2	TRBD1	NA	CASSGGSGTGDTGELFF	TGTGCCAGCAGTGGGGGGTCCGGGACAGGGGACACCGGGGAGCTGTTTTTT
TRBV9	TRBJ2-2	NA	NA	CASSPPMGRLTGELFF	TGTGCCAGCAGCCCCCCGATGGGGCGGCTCACCGGGGAGCTGTTTTTT
TRBV5-6	TRBJ2-1	NA	NA	CASSLGGSSYNEQFF	TGTGCCAGCAGCTTGGGCGGCAGCTCCTACAATGAGCAGTTCTTC
TRBV4-1	TRBJ1-4	TRBD1	NA	CASRRAGGYEKLFF	TGCGCCAGCAGAAGGGCAGGGGGATATGAAAAACTGTTTTTT
TRBV30	TRBJ1-5	NA	once	CAWSGWTVSNQPQHF	TGTGCCTGGAGTGGATGGACAGTTAGCAATCAGCCCCAGCATTTT
TRBV11-2	TRBJ2-6	NA	NA	CASSLQGVAGANVLTF	TGTGCCAGCAGCCTACAAGGGGTAGCTGGGGCCAACGTCCTGACTTTC
TRBV29-1	TRBJ2-1	NA	NA	CSVVWWGLISYNEQFF	TGCAGCGTTGTTTGGTGGGGACTTATCTCCTACAATGAGCAGTTCTTC
TRBV27	TRBJ2-2	NA	NA	CASSLFGTPGELFF	TGTGCCAGCAGTTTATTCGGGACTCCCGGGGAGCTGTTTTTT
TRBV30	TRBJ2-1	NA	NA	CAWSRAIGGPGDEQFF	TGTGCCTGGAGCCGGGCTATCGGGGGACCGGGGGATGAGCAGTTCTTC
TRBV7-2	TRBJ1-2	NA	NA	CASSLQSGDYGYTF	TGTGCCAGCAGCTTACAGAGCGGGGACTATGGCTACACCTTC
TRBV5-1	TRBJ2-4	TRBD2	NA	CASTSGLAGTQYF	TGCGCCAGCACGTCTGGACTAGCGGGGACTCAGTACTTC
TRBV5-6	TRBJ2-7	NA	NA	CASSLALNYEQYF	TGTGCCAGCAGCTTGGCGCTTAACTACGAGCAGTACTTC
TRBV5-1	TRBJ2-3	TRBD1	NA	CASSIRQGSTDTQYF	TGCGCCAGCAGCATAAGACAGGGAAGCACAGATACGCAGTATTTT
TRBV30	TRBJ1-6	TRBD1	once	CADGQGSSPLHF	TGTGCCGACGGACAGGGTTCTTCACCCCTCCACTTT
TRBV19	TRBJ1-2	NA	NA	CASSAKGLYYGYTF	TGTGCCAGTAGTGCAAAAGGACTTTACTATGGCTACACCTTC
TRBV14	TRBJ2-1	NA	NA	CASSQEAYRVEYNEQFF	TGTGCCAGCAGCCAAGAAGCGTACAGGGTAGAGTACAATGAGCAGTTCTTC
TRBV21-1	TRBJ2-7	NA	NA	CASSSLEQYF	TGTGCCAGCAGCTCCTTAGAGCAGTACTTC
TRBV4-1	TRBJ2-7	NA	NA	CASSQVTGYRDEQYF	TGCGCCAGCAGCCAAGTCACAGGTTATCGGGACGAGCAGTACTTC
TRBV7-2	TRBJ2-7	NA	NA	CASSLMRSSEYEQYF	TGTGCCAGCAGCTTAATGAGGTCTAGCGAGTACGAGCAGTACTTC
TRBV7-9	TRBJ1-2	TRBD1	NA	CASSPPQNRGSGYTF	TGTGCCAGCAGCCCTCCGCAGAACAGGGGCAGTGGCTACACCTTC
TRBV6-1	TRBJ1-1	NA	NA	CASSEARGPGRHTEAFF	TGTGCCAGCAGTGAAGCGCGGGGGCCAGGACGACACACTGAAGCTTTCTTT
TRBV11-2	TRBJ2-5	NA	NA	CASSVPPSEETQYF	TGTGCCAGCAGCGTACCTCCATCGGAGGAGACCCAGTACTTC
TRBV19	TRBJ1-5	TRBD1	few	CASNHIRTGQSAQHF	TGTGCCAGTAACCACATACGGACAGGGCAATCAGCCCAGCATTTT
TRBV6-5	TRBJ2-7	TRBD1	NA	CASRDRGLGSYEQYF	TGTGCCAGCCGGGACAGGGGCCTGGGTAGCTACGAGCAGTACTTC
TRBV7-2	TRBJ2-5	NA	NA	CASSLRGRIFPKETQYF	TGTGCCAGCAGCCTTAGGGGCAGGATATTCCCTAAAGAGACCCAGTACTTC
TRBV5-1	TRBJ2-7	TRBD1	NA	CASSTGTGGPYEQYF	TGCGCCAGCAGCACTGGGACAGGGGGTCCCTACGAGCAGTACTTC
TRBV7-6	TRBJ1-1	NA	NA	CASSFLGQTDTEAFF	TGTGCCAGCAGCTTTCTAGGACAGACGGACACTGAAGCTTTCTTT
TRBV5-1	TRBJ2-2	TRBD1	NA	CASSLVGTGDTGELFF	TGCGCCAGCAGCTTGGTTGGGACAGGGGACACCGGGGAGCTGTTTTTT
TRBV10-1	TRBJ2-5	TRBD2	NA	CASSESGTSGRKTQYF	TGCGCCAGCAGTGAGTCGGGGACTAGCGGGAGAAAGACCCAGTACTTC
TRBV5-1	TRBJ1-2	NA	NA	CASSPQDSSYGYTF	TGCGCCAGCAGCCCGCAGGACAGTTCCTATGGCTACACCTTC
TRBV6-5	TRBJ2-7	NA	NA	CASSETGNEQYF	TGTGCCAGCAGTGAAACAGGGAACGAGCAGTACTTC
TRBV27	TRBJ1-2	NA	once	CASSSTQASNYGYTF	TGTGCCAGCAGTTCCACCCAGGCGTCTAACTATGGCTACACCTTC
TRBV21-1	TRBJ1-2	NA	NA	CASSKFSPWTGTNYGYTF	TGTGCCAGCAGCAAATTCTCACCTTGGACAGGGACCAACTATGGCTACACCTTC
TRBV27	TRBJ2-7	NA	NA	CASSLTTGSLFINEQYF	TGTGCCAGCAGTTTAACGACAGGTTCTCTCTTTATCAACGAGCAGTACTTC
TRBV29-1	TRBJ2-1	TRBD2	NA	CSVERGGSDEQFF	TGCAGCGTTGAACGGGGGGGGTCCGATGAGCAGTTCTTC
TRBV4-1	TRBJ2-7	NA	NA	CASSQRGTVEEGEQYF	TGCGCCAGCAGCCAACGGGGGACCGTCGAGGAAGGCGAGCAGTACTTC
TRBV9	TRBJ2-7	TRBD1	NA	CASSTGTGVHEQYF	TGTGCCAGCAGCACCGGGACAGGGGTCCACGAGCAGTACTTC
TRBV7-5	TRBJ1-5	NA	NA	CVRIHLESLCSNQPQHF	TGTGTCAGAATCCACCTTGAGAGCCTGTGTAGCAATCAGCCCCAGCATTTT
TRBV5-1	TRBJ2-2	TRBD1	NA	CASSSTGFTNTGELFF	TGCGCCAGCAGCTCGACAGGGTTCACGAACACCGGGGAGCTGTTTTTT